Included here is one TCR beta chain sequence, with context. This record belongs to a study of beta chain features in type 1 diabetes. Sequencing targeted expressed TCRB transcripts, as all isolated RNA had been reverse transcribed. Profiled with immunoSEQ multiplex PCR; TCRdb holds only in-frame clones, not every one. Of 120,000 to 150,000 clones listed, 9.5% to 10% were seen once; the top ten hold less than 0.85%. Trimming removed 6 bases from V and 0 bases from J, with 15 bases in between. Germline V CDR1 and CDR2: SNHLY, FYNNEI. There are 16 residues in the CDR3. The chain employs TRBV2 and TRBJ2-1; weak D call: TRBD2 (6 bases). Sequencing was done on a sample of central memory CD4+ T cells from blood. The TCR comes from a woman aged 40 to 55 in good health. The CDR3 region is CASRDFDGGSYNEQFF. CDR3 coding DNA: TGTGCCAGCAGAGACTTTGACGGGGGCTCCTACAATGAGCAGTTCTTC. Full variable domain (rest looked up from reference TRBV2 and TRBJ2-1): EPEVTQTPSHQVTQMGQEVILRCVPISNHLYFYWYRQILGQKVEFLVSFYNNEISEKSEIFDDQFSVERPDGSNFTLKIRSTKLEDSAMYFCASRDFDGGSYNEQFFGPGTRLTVL.